A single sample gave rise to the 21 T cell receptor beta chains below, sequenced in a study of beta chain features in type 1 diabetes. Sequenced material consisted of expressed TCRB transcripts (all of the isolated RNA was reverse transcribed). Libraries were prepared by immunoSEQ multiplex PCR; TCRdb keeps only in-frame clonotypes and omits some of them. The table records over 500,000 clones, roughly 15% of them present only once. What was sequenced was naive CD4+ T cells from blood. These receptors were obtained from a man aged 18 to 30 in good health.

This chain connects TRBV6-1 to TRBJ1-4, with a possible D match to TRBD1 (6 bases). CDR1 is MNHNS, CDR2 SASEGT, per germline. The CDR3 is 15 residues long. Trimming stripped 0 bases from V and 5 bases from J, with 10 bases between. The CDR3: CASSEAWGANEKLFF. CDR3 nucleotide sequence: TGTGCCAGCAGTGAAGCTTGGGGGGCGAATGAAAAACTGTTTTTT.

This chain connects TRBV9 to TRBJ1-1; D is possibly TRBD1 (6 bases). Germline lookup yields CDR1 SGDLS and CDR2 YYNGEE. Trimming removed 0 bases at V and 5 bases at J, with 14 bases between. This CDR3 contains 15 residues. CDR3 residues: CASSVGVGQETEAFF. The CDR3 DNA reads as TGTGCCAGCAGCGTAGGTGTGGGACAAGAAACTGAAGCTTTCTTT.

This clone showed up just a few times. V is TRBV7-2 and J is TRBJ1-3; 7 bases are a match to TRBD1. The J segment lost 0 bases and the V segment lost 7 bases, leaving 9 bases of the junction unmatched. The CDR3 spans 16 residues. Per germline, CDR1 SGHTA and CDR2 FQGNSA. The CDR3 DNA sequence: TGTGCCAGCAAAAAGACAGGGACCTTCTCTGGAAACACCATATATTTT. Translated, it gives CASKKTGTFSGNTIYF.

The CDR3 nucleotides are TGTGCCAGCAGCGAACCGGGACTAGCGGGAGGGGCTAACATTCAGTACTTC. Translation: CASSEPGLAGGANIQYF. This chain joins TRBV7-9 and TRBJ2-4, with TRBD2 identical over 16 bases. This CDR3 is built from 17 residues. The germline gives CDR1 SEHNR, CDR2 FQNEAQ (reference sequence). The trim removed 5 bases at V and 7 bases at J, leaving 8 bases unmatched.

CDR3: CASSWTGQETQYF. The CDR3 nucleotides read TGCGCCAGCAGCTGGACAGGCCAAGAGACCCAGTACTTC. The chain combines TRBV5-1 with TRBJ2-5, with 7 bases fitting TRBD1. CDR3 size: 13 residues. Germline V lookup: CDR1 SGHRS, CDR2 YFSETQ. J lost 1 base, V lost 3 bases, and 0 bases had no gene match.

This clone was recorded a few times. Other DNA sequences in this sample translate to the same CDR3. The chain links TRBV7-9 to TRBJ1-1; no reliable D call. The CDR3 sequence is 12 residues long. V dropped 1 base and J dropped 4 bases, with 4 bases sitting between them. Germline loops: CDR1 SEHNR, CDR2 FQNEAQ (reference sequence). CDR3 nucleotide sequence: TGTGCCAGCAGCTTAGTTTCCACTGAAGCTTTCTTT. Translation: CASSLVSTEAFF.

This clone was recorded only once. The V gene is TRBV18, the J gene TRBJ2-7, with D tentatively TRBD1 (5 bases). Germline CDR1 KGHSH, CDR2 LQKENI. Trimming pared 3 bases from V and 2 bases from J, leaving 11 bases between. The CDR3 covers 14 residues. This CDR3 reads CASSPRVPPYEQYF. The CDR3 nucleotides are TGTGCCAGCTCACCCAGGGTACCCCCCTACGAGCAGTACTTC.

This clone was detected a few times. The chain combines TRBV2 with TRBJ2-7; 11 bases fit TRBD2. The V gene end was trimmed by 6 bases and the J gene end by 3 bases; junction bases not matched to a gene: 4. Germline V gives CDR1 SNHLY, CDR2 FYNNEI. This CDR3 comprises 14 residues. The CDR3 DNA reads as TGTGCCAGCAGCCTCGGGACTAGCGGCTACGAGCAGTACTTC. It translates to CASSLGTSGYEQYF.

Concerning this clone: A junction boundary mismatches the germline segment, possibly from a read error. The chain joins TRBV7-6 to TRBJ1-6; TRBD1 might be the D (5 bases). Germline V lookup: CDR1 SGHVS, CDR2 FNYEAQ. This CDR3 is built from 14 residues. The CDR3 sequence is CASSLARGISPLHF. Here the CDR3 DNA reads TGTGCCAGCAGCCTAGCGAGGGGAATTTCACCCCTCCACTTT. The full variable domain, with the rest looked up from reference TRBV7-6 and TRBJ1-6, is GAGVSQSPRYKVTKRGQDVALRCDPISGHVSLYWYRQALGQGPEFLTYFNYEAQQDKSGLPNDRFSAERPEGSISTLTIQRTEQRDSAMYRCASSLARGISPLHFGNGTRLTVT.

The sample holds one count of this clone. CDR3 sequence (DNA): TGTGCCAGCAGTTCCCAGAGGGAGGGCTATGGCTACACCTTC. Protein: CASSSQREGYGYTF. This chain joins TRBV27 and TRBJ1-2; no clear D. The length of the CDR3 is 14 residues. Germline V lookup: CDR1 MNHEY, CDR2 SMNVEV (reference sequence). V lost 4 bases and J 4 bases, leaving 13 bases between the germline ends.

The rearrangement links TRBV7-3 to TRBJ2-2; 8 bases agree with TRBD1. Per the germline V gene, CDR1 is SGHTA and CDR2 is FQGTGA. The CDR3 totals 14 residues. The V gene end was trimmed by 5 bases and the J gene end by 5 bases; junction bases not matched to a gene: 4. The DNA for the CDR3 is TGTGCCAGCAGCACCCAGGGGGCGACCGGGGAGCTGTTTTTT. It specifies CASSTQGATGELFF. Supplemented by reference TRBV7-3 and TRBJ2-2, the full variable domain reads GAGVSQTPSNKVTEKGKYVELRCDPISGHTALYWYRQSLGQGPEFLIYFQGTGAADDSGLPNDRFFAVRPEGSVSTLKIQRTERGDSAVYLCASSTQGATGELFFGEGSRLTVL.

This clone has ten or more counts. This rearrangement joins TRBV10-3 to TRBJ1-1; D gene unclear. Trimming pared 8 bases from V and 4 bases from J, leaving 11 bases between. Looked up from germline, CDR1 is ENHRY and CDR2 is SYGVKD. CDR3 length equals 12 residues. In DNA form, the CDR3 reads TGTGCCATCGGTACAGTGGTCACTGAAGCTTTCTTT. Translating gives CAIGTVVTEAFF.

This clone was observed once. This chain connects TRBV18 to TRBJ2-7; the D gene is possibly TRBD1 (6 bases). Trimming cost V 1 base and J 7 bases, with 17 bases left between them. CDR1 and CDR2 (germline): KGHSH, LQKENI. This CDR3 region has 15 residues. CDR3 in amino acids: CASSPLQGRGREQYF. Written as DNA, the CDR3 is TGTGCCAGCTCACCACTCCAAGGCAGGGGAAGGGAGCAGTACTTC.

The CDR3 is CATSYGAGYGYTF. The CDR3 nucleotides read TGTGCCACCAGCTATGGGGCTGGCTATGGCTACACCTTC. The V call is TRBV15, the J call TRBJ1-2; D is perhaps TRBD1 (5 bases). Trimming left V 5 bases short and J 4 bases short, with 11 bases between. This CDR3 spans 13 amino acids. Germline V lookup: CDR1 LNHNV, CDR2 YYDKDF (reference sequence).

This chain links TRBV7-2 with TRBJ1-4; D may be TRBD1 (5 bases). V lost 3 bases and J lost 3, with 8 bases in between. This CDR3 has 14 residues. CDR1 and CDR2 from the germline V gene are SGHTA and FQGNSA. The CDR3 DNA sequence: TGTGCCAGCAGCTTTTGGGGACCTAATGAAAAACTGTTTTTT. Its protein product is CASSFWGPNEKLFF.

A few counts support this clone. The same CDR3 arises from other DNA sequences in this sample as well. The chain combines TRBV6-5 with TRBJ1-2; 7 bases align to TRBD1. J gave up 5 bases and V 0 bases, and 0 bases lay outside the gene matches. The germline V gene has CDR1 MNHEY and CDR2 SVGAGI. The CDR3 is 13 amino acids. The CDR3, as DNA: TGTGCCAGCAGTTACTCACAGGGGTATGGCTACACCTTC. Translated: CASSYSQGYGYTF.

The chain couples TRBV7-3 to TRBJ2-3; 8 bases are shared with TRBD1. The V segment lost 6 bases and the J segment 3 bases; nucleotides outside the gene matches: 8. The germline V gene has CDR1 SGHTA and CDR2 FQGTGA. This CDR3 is 15 amino acids long. CDR3 in amino acids: CASRDRAVSTDTQYF. The CDR3 nucleotides are TGTGCCAGCAGGGACAGGGCCGTGTCGACAGATACGCAGTATTTT.

This clone showed up just a few times. The V gene is TRBV7-8, the J gene TRBJ1-1; D remains ambiguous. V lost 5 bases and J lost 5, with 24 bases in between. From germline, CDR1 is SGHVS and CDR2 FQNEAQ. This CDR3 is 17 amino acids long. The CDR3 sequence is CASSQNQRMGFLTEAFF. The CDR3 region has the DNA TGTGCCAGCAGCCAAAACCAAAGGATGGGGTTTCTAACTGAAGCTTTCTTT.

This clone has just a few counts. J is TRBJ2-1 and V is TRBV10-3, with a possible D match to TRBD1 (6 bases). The length of the CDR3 is 15 residues. Germline V gives CDR1 ENHRY, CDR2 SYGVKD. V shed 0 bases and J shed 6 bases, with 12 bases lying between them. The DNA of the CDR3 is TGTGCCATCAGTGAGTCAGGACAGAGCCCCAATGAGCAGTTCTTC. Its translation: CAISESGQSPNEQFF.

This chain connects TRBV19 to TRBJ1-2, with a possible D match to TRBD1 (5 bases). The germline V gene has CDR1 LNHDA and CDR2 SQIVND (reference sequence). The CDR3 length is 14 residues. The germline V and J ends were trimmed by 5 bases and 2 bases, with 12 bases remaining between them. CDR3 nucleotides: TGTGCCAGTAGTCCCCACGGGGGAAACTATGGCTACACCTTC. Amino acid sequence: CASSPHGGNYGYTF.

This clone was detected only a few times. The chain carries TRBV7-9 and TRBJ2-5; possibly TRBD1 or TRBD2 for D (5 bases each). The J call may be in error: the DNA end matches TRBJ2-7 better. The CDR3 sequence is 15 residues long. CDR1 is SEHNR, CDR2 FQNEAQ, per germline (reference sequence). The CDR3: CASSLGVAVSYEQYF. CDR3 in DNA: TGTGCCAGCAGCTTGGGGGTCGCCGTATCCTACGAGCAGTACTTC.